This TCR beta chain comes out of a study of cytomegalovirus exposure and HLA in healthy donors. Study context: Most genotyped donors, roughly 80% of more than 300, had Caucasian-associated genetic ancestry. Study-wide points: Most TCR sequences were seen very rarely across donors, but some public TCRs occurred in many. Indistinguishability led to the exclusion of some V segments, TRBV6-2 and TRBV6-3 included.

60 Vbeta and 13 Jbeta primers were used in PCR. Generated by immunoSEQ multiplex PCR, the TCRdb table keeps only in-frame clones and is missing some. The sample includes around 100,000 clones, 79% of them seen just once. The table lists this clone with a few counts. Antigen specificity is unknown. One end of the junction varies from germline; a read error may be responsible. Germline V CDR1 and CDR2: SEHNR, FQNEAQ (reference sequence). This CDR3 is 15 amino acids long. The chain joins TRBV7-9 to TRBJ1-1; D not certain. This TCR was recovered from a woman aged 18 to 35 in good health and CMV-seropositive. Sequenced sample: PBMCs. The CDR3 protein is CSSSPAGKARNEAFF. CDR3 coding DNA: TGTTCCAGCAGCCCGGCGGGGAAGGCCAGGAATGAAGCTTTCTTT.